This T cell receptor (beta chain) was sequenced during a study of T cells after yellow fever vaccination. Details on this clonotype: Its specificity is unknown.

TCRdb analysed the 5' RACE reads with MiXCR anew, one entry per CDR3 protein. The data contain under 300,000 distinct CDR3 sequences, around 7% of them singletons. General study points: Most primary-vaccination clones reappeared after the booster (more than 95% CD4, about 88% CD8).

Germline CDR1 ENHRY, CDR2 SYGVKD. The CDR3 consists of 14 residues. After removal of 7 bases from V and 2 bases from J, the junction contained 6 bases not matched to a gene. V is TRBV10-3 and J is TRBJ2-3; 7 nucleotides line up with TRBD1. The sequencing used CD4+ T cells sorted from PBMCs, collected 15 days after the yellow fever booster vaccination. This receptor was taken from a young man who received the YFV17D yellow fever vaccine. CDR3 protein: CAINTGQNTDTQYF. Written as DNA, the CDR3 is TGTGCCATCAATACGGGACAGAACACAGATACGCAGTATTTT.